A selection of T cell receptor beta chains follows, all from one sample in a study of cytomegalovirus exposure and HLA in healthy donors. This table comes from immunoSEQ multiplex PCR, and its TCRdb copy is limited to in-frame clones, with some not included. The table shows about 190,000 clones, with roughly 77% occurring only once. The specimen was PBMCs. The source of these receptors is a woman in her twenties or thirties in good health and CMV-seropositive. CDR3s include the opening cysteine and the closing phenylalanine or tryptophan.

>TRBV10-2
CASSGGPRHPSYEQYF
>TRBV7-9
CASSSDRTYEQYF
>TRBV11-3
CASSLDERWGQVNSGELFF
>TRBV5-4
CASSVTDRADTQYF
>TRBV5-6
CASTRDMVSEQFF
>TRBV5-1
CASSFGNYSGNTIYF
>TRBV5-1
CASRRDASSTDTQYF
>TRBV28
CASSLPGLNQPQHF
>TRBV27
CASSQGGSYEQYF
>TRBV5-6
CASSLRGSRQPQHF
>TRBV29-1
CSVLPISGANVLTF
>TRBV19
CASSIGTSGGETQYF
>TRBV2
CASSVQEMNTEAFF
>TRBV5-1
CASSFGSGNEQFF
>TRBV6-5
CASSQGAIQETQYF
>TRBV5-5
CASSLTMGGSHEQYF
>TRBV7-9
CASGAGVGKDTQYF
>TRBV6-6
CASSRGGSSYEQYF
>TRBV6-6
CASRGRGNTEAFF
>TRBV29-1
CSVDRRTGGSNEQFF
>TRBV5-1
CASSLGLAVSTDTQYF
>TRBV5-1
CASSSWTGDSGANVLTF